The text below deals with one T cell receptor beta chain. This sample is part of a study of PD-L1 blockade in urothelial cancer. The overall study: Each participant's history included 0 to 3 prior chemotherapy regimens. A median of roughly 140,000 T cells was found in the blood samples.

The time point: peripheral blood 6 weeks after treatment start. This table comes from immunoSEQ multiplex PCR, and its TCRdb copy is limited to in-frame clones, with some not included. The sample carries about 41,000 clones, approximately 81% recorded once. The junction had 4 bases not matched to a gene; V was cut back by 0 bases and J by 0 bases. In germline, CDR1 is SGHRS, CDR2 YFSETQ. The CDR3 consists of 16 residues. This clonotype was obtained from a man aged 70-80 years with urothelial cancer. The chain employs TRBV5-1 and TRBJ2-3; TRBD1 matches 7 bases. The specimen comprised PBMCs, sampled around atezolizumab (anti-PD-L1) treatment. CDR3 nucleotides: TGCGCCAGCAGCTTGGCGGGGACAGTTAGCACAGATACGCAGTATTTT. Translating it yields CASSLAGTVSTDTQYF.